Listed below are T cell receptor beta chains from one sample, sequenced in a study of beta chain features in type 1 diabetes. This table comes from immunoSEQ multiplex PCR, and its TCRdb copy is limited to in-frame clones, with some not included. Among roughly 150,000 clones listed, approximately 8.8% were seen once. Sequencing used central memory CD4+ T cells from blood. Every receptor here comes from a woman between 25 and 40 years old with type 1 diabetes. The CDR3 runs from the conserved cysteine through the conserved F or W. D genes are given only for firm matches. Clone size is shown for a subset of rows, as once, few, many or a class of expanded clone.

D	length	size	V	J	DNA	CDR3
NA	13	NA	TRBV2	TRBJ1-1	TGTGCCTGCCACGGACAGCTTAACACTGAAGCTTTCTTT	CACHGQLNTEAFF
TRBD2	14	NA	TRBV5-4	TRBJ2-1	TGTGCCAGCATAAGGGACTACCCCTACAATGAGCAGTTCTTC	CASIRDYPYNEQFF
NA	14	few	TRBV18	TRBJ2-1	TGTGCCAGCTCACCACGGTCAGGGTACAATGAGCAGTTCTTC	CASSPRSGYNEQFF
TRBD2	14	NA	TRBV5-1	TRBJ2-7	TGCGCCAGCAGCTTAGCGGGACCTCGGGGAGAGCAGTACTTC	CASSLAGPRGEQYF
NA	13	few	TRBV9	TRBJ2-7	TGTGCCAGCAGCTTAGAAGAGGGCCGAGAGCAGTACTTC	CASSLEEGREQYF
NA	13	NA	TRBV6-4	TRBJ1-1	TGTGCCAGCAGACAGACAAGCAACACTGAAGCTTTCTTT	CASRQTSNTEAFF
TRBD1	15	few	TRBV11-3	TRBJ2-1	TGTGCCAGCAGCCAAGGACAGGGCTCCTACAATGAGCAGTTCTTC	CASSQGQGSYNEQFF
TRBD1	12	NA	TRBV7-8	TRBJ2-1	TGTGCCAGCAGCCAGACAGGGGATGAGCAGTTCTTC	CASSQTGDEQFF
TRBD2	14	few	TRBV2	TRBJ2-3	TGTGCCTGCCGGGGAGCGGGAGGCGCAGATACGCAGTATTTT	CACRGAGGADTQYF
NA	14	few	TRBV6-5	TRBJ2-7	TGTGCCAGCACTCCACAGGGCACTTACTACGAGCAGTACTTC	CASTPQGTYYEQYF
TRBD2	14	NA	TRBV7-6	TRBJ2-1	TGTGCCAGCAGCTTACAGCGGGAGTACGTTGAGCAGTTCTTC	CASSLQREYVEQFF
TRBD2	15	few	TRBV14	TRBJ2-5	TGTGCCAGCAGCCAAGGACTAGCGGGAGTAGAGACCCAGTACTTC	CASSQGLAGVETQYF
TRBD2	11	NA	TRBV9	TRBJ2-1	TGTGCCAGCAGCGTAGCGGGAGGGGAGTTCTTC	CASSVAGGEFF
NA	14	NA	TRBV18	TRBJ2-7	TGTGCCAGCTCACGTGGAGGGGACTTCTACGAGCAGTACTTC	CASSRGGDFYEQYF
TRBD2	14	few	TRBV5-1	TRBJ2-5	TGCGCCAGCAGCTGGGGACTAGCGGGGGATTCCCAGTACTTC	CASSWGLAGDSQYF
NA	17	NA	TRBV18	TRBJ2-3	TGTGCCAGCTCACCACCGATTACAGCTCCTAGCACAGATACGCAGTATTTT	CASSPPITAPSTDTQYF
NA	17	few	TRBV14	TRBJ2-2	TGTGCCAGCAGCCCGACGACACACCGATCGAACACCGGGGAGCTGTTTTTT	CASSPTTHRSNTGELFF
TRBD2	14	few	TRBV5-4	TRBJ2-7	TGTGCCAGCAGCAGCAGACTAGCGGGAGTGGAGCAGTACTTC	CASSSRLAGVEQYF
NA	14	NA	TRBV27	TRBJ2-7	TGTGCCAGCAGTTCCCTTACAGGCTCCTACGAGCAGTACTTC	CASSSLTGSYEQYF
TRBD1	14	few	TRBV5-6	TRBJ1-1	TGTGCCAGCAGCTGGGACAGCATGAACACTGAAGCTTTCTTT	CASSWDSMNTEAFF
NA	12	NA	TRBV5-1	TRBJ2-3	TGCGCCAGCAGCCGCGAGCGAGATACGCAGTATTTT	CASSRERDTQYF
NA	13	few	TRBV7-3	TRBJ2-3	TGTGCCAGCAGCCCTGAGGTCACAGATACGCAGTATTTT	CASSPEVTDTQYF
TRBD2	17	NA	TRBV4-2	TRBJ2-7	TGTGCCAGCAGCTACAAACCGAGGACTAGCGGGAGGACTGAGCAGTACTTC	CASSYKPRTSGRTEQYF